Below are 26 T cell receptor beta chains sequenced from a single sample in a study of tumor-infiltrating lymphocytes in oesophageal squamous cell carcinoma. TCRdb recomputed calls from the PCR reads with MiXCR, one row per CDR3 protein. The repertoire holds roughly 6,000 distinct CDR3 sequences, with roughly 15% as singletons. The sequenced sample consisted of normal esophageal tissue next to the tumor. Receptor source: a male donor with esophageal squamous cell carcinoma.

In its sample, this clonotype ranks as medium-sized. This chain links TRBV7-3 with TRBJ2-5; TRBD1 aligns across 9 bases. Trimming at V came to 5 bases and at J to 0 bases, leaving 4 bases not matched to a gene. The CDR3 length is 15 residues. Germline CDR1 SGHTA, CDR2 FQGTGA. CDR3 amino acids: CASSIGTGYQETQYF. CDR3 bases: TGTGCCAGCAGCATAGGGACAGGGTACCAAGAGACCCAGTACTTC.

Concerning this clonotype itself: As the CDR3 is not closed by the conserved phenylalanine or tryptophan, this likely results from a read error. The limits of the CDR3 on the DNA are not certain, so only TCRdb's listed CDR3 is given. The chain links TRBV7-9 to TRBJ2-3; TRBD2 is the table's D call and was not checked against the DNA. Germline assignment: CDR1 SEHNR and CDR2 FQNEAQ (reference sequence). Termini included, the CDR3 measures 13 amino acids. The CDR3 here is CASSFAETQYFGP.

This clonotype showed up many times. This chain links TRBV12-3 or TRBV12-4 with TRBJ1-1; 7 positions agree with TRBD1. The CDR3 covers 14 residues. J lost 0 bases, V lost 6 bases, and 4 bases had no gene match. The CDR3 is CASSLTGLNTEAFF. Here the CDR3 DNA reads TGTGCCAGCAGCTTGACAGGGCTGAACACTGAAGCTTTCTTT.

This clonotype was detected a few times. The chain is built from TRBV18 and TRBJ2-4; the D call may be TRBD1 or TRBD2 (5 bases each). With 3 bases removed from V and 13 bases from J, the gap between germline ends came to 22 bases. Germline V gene lookup returns CDR1 KGHSH and CDR2 LQKENI. The CDR3 is 15 residues long. The CDR3 region is CASSPVRGRNNEQYF. The CDR3 DNA reads as TGTGCCAGCTCACCGGTCCGGGGCCGGAACAATGAGCAGTACTTC.

About this clonotype itself: This clone may be a read error of a much larger clone one base away. This chain connects TRBV5-3 to TRBJ2-7; TRBD2 agrees at 9 bases. TRBV5-3 belongs to the ORF category, with a function that is uncertain. This CDR3 is built from 15 residues. Trimming cost V 8 bases and J 7 bases; bases outside gene matches: 16. The CDR3 coding sequence is TGTGCCAGCAGCCCCGGGACTAGCCAGTACAATGAGCAGTACTTC. It translates to CASSPGTSQYNEQYF.

This clonotype was seen only a few times. The CDR3 does not close with the conserved phenylalanine or tryptophan, likely indicating a read error. The DNA is left out, because the CDR3 cannot be placed on it with certainty; the CDR3 is given as TCRdb lists it. The chain links TRBV6-6 to TRBJ2-5; the D call of TRBD1 is as the table states it, not checked on the DNA. A total of 17 residues make up the CDR3, ends included. CDR1 and CDR2 from the germline V gene are MNHNY and SVGAGI (reference sequence). CDR3: CASTGDRAPSYGYTFGS.

In its sample, this clonotype was seen a few times. The conserved phenylalanine or tryptophan normally closing the CDR3 is absent here, so this likely arose from a read error. It is unclear where the CDR3 begins or ends on the DNA, so no DNA is shown, and the CDR3 is as TCRdb lists it. This chain joins TRBV7-9 and TRBJ1-6. The V gene's germline CDR1 is SEHNR and CDR2 FQNEAQ (reference sequence). The CDR3 region is 9 residues in length, termini included. CDR3 sequence: CASSTWRSV.

In the case of this clonotype: No conserved phenylalanine or tryptophan is present at the end of the CDR3, so a read error is the likely explanation. No DNA is shown, since the ends of the CDR3 on it are uncertain; the CDR3 is the one TCRdb lists. The V gene is TRBV11-2, the J gene TRBJ2-1; the DNA was not used to check the table's D call, TRBD1. The V gene's germline CDR1 is SGHAT and CDR2 FQNNGV. Including both end residues, the CDR3 is 16 amino acids long. CDR3 protein: CASSSSGSVYGYTFGS.

This clonotype has at least ten counts. The junction departs from the called germline gene at one end, perhaps through a read error. The V call is TRBV25-1, the J call TRBJ1-6, with D possibly TRBD1 on 5 matching bases. The CDR3 covers 15 residues. Germline lookup yields CDR1 MGHDK and CDR2 SYGVNS. This CDR3 reads CASRGGAAYNSPLHF. The CDR3 DNA follows: TGTGCCAGCAGGGGGGGAGCAGCCTATAATTCACCCCTCCACTTC.

This clonotype was found many times. A much larger clone lies a single base off, so this may be a read error. This chain uses TRBV7-9 with TRBJ2-7, with TRBD2 matching over 7 bases. CDR1 is SEHNR, CDR2 FQNEAQ, per germline (reference sequence). There are 15 residues in the CDR3. Trimming removed 2 bases from V and 7 bases from J; junction bases left unmatched: 11. The CDR3 protein is CASSLLSGGSNEQYF. The DNA for the CDR3 is TGTGCCAGCAGCTTACTTTCCGGGGGGTCCAATGAGCAGTACTTC.

This clonotype was recorded at least ten times. A read error may be the cause here, since a much bigger clone is one base away. The chain joins TRBV7-3 to TRBJ2-7; 12 nucleotides line up with TRBD2. Germline loops: CDR1 SGHTA, CDR2 FQGTGA. V was clipped by 9 bases and J by 7 bases; unmatched bases: 22. The CDR3 length is 18 residues. The CDR3 region has the DNA TGTGCCAGAGGGGGGGCACTAGCGGGGGGCCTTATTTACAATGAGCAGTACTTC. Its translation is CARGGALAGGLIYNEQYF.

This clonotype was observed a handful of times. The conserved phenylalanine or tryptophan normally closing the CDR3 is absent here, so this likely arose from a read error. The limits of the CDR3 on the DNA are not certain, so only TCRdb's listed CDR3 is given. This chain uses TRBV7-2 with TRBJ2-5; the listed D gene, TRBD2, was not tested against the DNA. The germline CDR1 and CDR2 sequences are SGHTA and FQGNSA. Counting both end residues, the CDR3 totals 17 amino acids. CDR3 sequence reads: CASSLSMGNNSPLHFGN.

This clonotype was counted between two and nine times. The chain couples TRBV27 to TRBJ1-5; D not resolved. The CDR3 contains 13 residues. V lost 5 bases, J lost 7 bases, and 12 bases lay in between. CDR1 and CDR2 from the germline V gene are MNHEY and SMNVEV (reference sequence). In nucleotides, the CDR3 is TGTGCCAGCAGTCACAGCTCTCGACAGCCCCAGCATTTT. Translating gives CASSHSSRQPQHF.

This clonotype has at least ten counts. At one boundary the junction diverges from the germline segment, which might be a read error. The V gene is TRBV11-2, the J gene TRBJ2-5; 8 positions match TRBD1. Germline loops: CDR1 SGHAT, CDR2 FQNNGV. The CDR3 is made up of 15 amino acids. This CDR3 is CASSIQRDRNSPLHF. For the CDR3, the DNA is TGTGCCAGCAGCATCCAGAGGGACAGGAATTCACCCCTCCACTTC.

Judged by abundance, this clonotype is medium-sized. J is TRBJ2-3 and V is TRBV7-3, with D possibly being TRBD2 (5 bases). Between the trimmed V and J ends, which lost 5 bases and 3 bases, there was a span of 18 bases. The CDR3 has 16 residues. Germline V lookup: CDR1 SGHTA, CDR2 FQGTGA. The CDR3 is CASSPGLLGPTDTQYF. The CDR3 DNA is TGTGCCAGCAGCCCCGGATTACTAGGCCCGACAGATACGCAGTATTTT.

This clonotype was seen at least ten times. The chain carries TRBV6-1 and TRBJ1-1, with D perhaps TRBD1 (5 bases). Per the germline V gene, CDR1 is MNHNS and CDR2 is SASEGT. The CDR3 is made up of 16 amino acids. Trimming removed 7 bases at V and 2 bases at J, with 20 bases between. The CDR3 region has the DNA TGTGCCAGCATCTCGTTGCAGGGAAGCTATAACACTGAAGCTTTCTTT. Protein product: CASISLQGSYNTEAFF.

Of note for this clonotype: Since no conserved phenylalanine or tryptophan closes the CDR3, a read error is the likely cause. The limits of the CDR3 on the DNA are not certain, so only TCRdb's listed CDR3 is given. The genes are TRBV24-1 and TRBJ2-7; the table assigns TRBD1, which was not confirmed against the DNA. The CDR3 is 15 residues long, counting both termini. Germline loops: CDR1 KGHDR, CDR2 SFDVKD. The chain's CDR3 is CATRGGGQETQYFGS.

This clonotype was detected many times. This chain uses TRBV14 with TRBJ2-5; possibly TRBD2 for D (6 bases). The germline CDR1 and CDR2 sequences are SGHDN and FVKESK. The CDR3 is 14 residues long. The ends were cut back, 4 bases at V and 5 bases at J, with 14 bases in the middle. The CDR3 coding sequence is TGTGCCAGCAGCCGGAGAGGTCGGGGGGAGACCCAGTACTTC. This encodes CASSRRGRGETQYF.

V and J are TRBV9 and TRBJ1-2; TRBD1 might be the D (5 bases). This CDR3 contains 13 residues. The V gene's germline CDR1 is SGDLS and CDR2 YYNGEE. V was pared by 4 bases and J by 7 bases, with 14 bases between. This CDR3 is CASSPWQGRGYTF. The CDR3 DNA follows: TGTGCCAGCAGCCCCTGGCAGGGACGTGGCTACACCTTC. The full variable domain, with the rest looked up from reference TRBV9 and TRBJ1-2, is DSGVTQTPKHLITATGQRVTLRCSPRSGDLSVYWYQQSLDQGLQFLIQYYNGEERAKGNILERFSAQQFPDLHSELNLSSLELGDSALYFCASSPWQGRGYTFGSGTRLTVV.

This clonotype appeared many times. The chain has TRBV2 and TRBJ1-6, with a weak D call TRBD1 (6 bases). V lost 8 bases to trimming and J lost 2 bases, with 19 bases between them. CDR3 length: 17 amino acids. Germline lookup yields CDR1 SNHLY and CDR2 FYNNEI. The CDR3 nucleotides read TGTGCCAGCTGCGACACAGGGCTGGAAACCTATAATTCACCCCTCCACTTT. Amino acid sequence: CASCDTGLETYNSPLHF.

On this clonotype itself: The conserved phenylalanine or tryptophan is not found at the CDR3 terminus, so this likely reflects a read error. The DNA is omitted, as the CDR3 cannot be located on it reliably, and the CDR3 follows TCRdb's listing. The genes are TRBV7-8 and TRBJ2-1; the D call TRBD1 from the table was never checked on the DNA. Germline-derived CDR1 and CDR2 are SGHVS and FQNEAQ. 15 amino acids form the CDR3, both terminal residues included. The CDR3 spells CASSSGQGPPLHFGN.

The V gene is TRBV5-1, the J gene TRBJ2-5; D gene uncertain. Germline V gene lookup returns CDR1 SGHRS and CDR2 YFSETQ. The V end lost 4 bases, the J end lost 3 bases, and 7 bases lay between the germline ends. The CDR3 consists of 12 residues. In nucleotides, the CDR3 is TGCGCCAGCAGCATGCCAAAAGAGACCCAGTACTTC. This translates into CASSMPKETQYF.

This chain connects TRBV5-4 to TRBJ1-2; TRBD1 agrees at 7 bases. V lost 3 bases to trimming and J lost 2 bases; unmatched junction nucleotides: 4. Germline V lookup: CDR1 SGHNT, CDR2 YYREEE (reference sequence). This CDR3 has 14 amino acids. CDR3 sequence: CASSSGTENYGYTF. As DNA, the CDR3 is TGTGCCAGCAGCTCCGGGACAGAAAACTATGGCTACACCTTC.

This clonotype has ten or more counts. Given the absence of the conserved phenylalanine or tryptophan at the CDR3 end, a read error is likely. No DNA is shown, since the ends of the CDR3 on it are uncertain; the CDR3 is the one TCRdb lists. V is TRBV7-9 and J is TRBJ1-6; the DNA was not used to check the table's D call, TRBD1. The CDR3 is 8 residues long, counting both termini. Germline values: CDR1 SEHNR, CDR2 FQNEAQ (reference sequence). The CDR3 reads CASSLHGT.

This clonotype appeared many times. Possible read error: a much larger clone is one base away. The J gene is TRBJ2-5, the V gene TRBV11-3, with TRBD1 matching 11 bases. V was clipped by 5 bases and J by 13 bases; unmatched bases: 9. This CDR3 is 13 amino acids long. Germline CDR1 and CDR2: SGHNT and YENEEA. The CDR3 DNA follows: TGTGCCAGCAGCAACGTGGTAGGGACAGGGGGGTACTTC. It is translated as CASSNVVGTGGYF. The variable domain in full, completed from reference TRBV11-3 and TRBJ2-5, reads EAGVVQSPRYKIIEKKQPVAFWCNPISGHNTLYWYLQNLGQGPELLIRYENEEAVDDSQLPKDRFSAERLKGVDSTLKIQPAELGDSAVYLCASSNVVGTGGYFGPGTRLLVL.

This clonotype has at least ten counts. The chain employs TRBV4-1 and TRBJ2-3; no reliable D call. Between the trimmed V and J ends, which lost 0 bases and 4 bases, there was a span of 14 bases. Germline CDR1 MGHRA, CDR2 YSYEKL. This CDR3 has 16 amino acids. CDR3 DNA sequence: TGCGCCAGCAGCCAAGATAGACGGCCCGAAGCAGATACGCAGTATTTT. Its translation is CASSQDRRPEADTQYF.